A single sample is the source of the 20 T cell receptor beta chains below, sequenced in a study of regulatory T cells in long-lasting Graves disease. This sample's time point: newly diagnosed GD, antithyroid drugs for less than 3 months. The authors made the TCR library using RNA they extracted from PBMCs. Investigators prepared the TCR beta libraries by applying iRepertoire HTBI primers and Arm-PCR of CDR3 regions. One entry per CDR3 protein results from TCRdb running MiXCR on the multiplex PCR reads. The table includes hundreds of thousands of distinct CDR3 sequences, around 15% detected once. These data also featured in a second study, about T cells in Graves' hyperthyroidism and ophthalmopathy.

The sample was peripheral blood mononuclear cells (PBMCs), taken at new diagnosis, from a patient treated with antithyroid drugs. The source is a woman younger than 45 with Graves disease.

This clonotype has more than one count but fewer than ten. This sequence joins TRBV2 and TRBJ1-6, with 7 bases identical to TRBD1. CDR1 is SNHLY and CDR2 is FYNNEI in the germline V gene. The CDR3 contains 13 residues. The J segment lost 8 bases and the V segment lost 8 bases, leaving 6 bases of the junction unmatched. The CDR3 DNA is TGTGCCAGCGTGGGCAGGGGGGATTCACCCCTCCACTTT. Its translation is CASVGRGDSPLHF.

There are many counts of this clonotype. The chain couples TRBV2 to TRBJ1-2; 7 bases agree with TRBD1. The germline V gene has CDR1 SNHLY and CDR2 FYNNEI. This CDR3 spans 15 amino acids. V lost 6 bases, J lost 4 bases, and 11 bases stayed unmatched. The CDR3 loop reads CASREGAGVGYGYTF. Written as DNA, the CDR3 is TGTGCCAGCAGGGAGGGGGCAGGGGTCGGCTATGGCTACACCTTC.

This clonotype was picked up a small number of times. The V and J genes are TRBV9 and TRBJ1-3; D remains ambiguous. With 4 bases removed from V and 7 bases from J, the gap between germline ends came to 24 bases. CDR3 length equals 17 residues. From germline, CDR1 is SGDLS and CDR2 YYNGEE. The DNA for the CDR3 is TGTGCCAGCAGCAGCGTATATCTCCCGGGGAGCAGGAACACCATATATTTT. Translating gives CASSSVYLPGSRNTIYF.

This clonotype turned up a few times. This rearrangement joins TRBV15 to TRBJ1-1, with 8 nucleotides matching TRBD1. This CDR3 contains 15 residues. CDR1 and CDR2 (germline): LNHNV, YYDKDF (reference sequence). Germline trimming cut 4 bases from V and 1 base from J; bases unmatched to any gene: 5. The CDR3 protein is CATSKGQGKNTEAFF. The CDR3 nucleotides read TGTGCCACCAGCAAAGGACAGGGTAAGAACACTGAAGCTTTCTTT.

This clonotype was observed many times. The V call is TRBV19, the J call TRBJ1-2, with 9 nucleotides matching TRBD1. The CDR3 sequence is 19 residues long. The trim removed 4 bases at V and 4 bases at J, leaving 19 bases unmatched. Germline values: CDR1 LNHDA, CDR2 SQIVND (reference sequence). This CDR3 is CASSTPLGQGTNLIYGYTF. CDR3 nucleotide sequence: TGTGCCAGTAGTACCCCCCTAGGACAGGGGACGAATCTTATCTATGGCTACACCTTC.

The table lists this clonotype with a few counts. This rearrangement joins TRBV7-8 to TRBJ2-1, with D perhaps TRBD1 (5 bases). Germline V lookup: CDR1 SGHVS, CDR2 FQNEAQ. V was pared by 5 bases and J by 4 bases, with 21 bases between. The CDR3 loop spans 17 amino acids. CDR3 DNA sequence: TGTGCCAGCAGCCGCAAAAAAGTACAGGTTCAATACAATGAGCAGTTCTTC. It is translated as CASSRKKVQVQYNEQFF.

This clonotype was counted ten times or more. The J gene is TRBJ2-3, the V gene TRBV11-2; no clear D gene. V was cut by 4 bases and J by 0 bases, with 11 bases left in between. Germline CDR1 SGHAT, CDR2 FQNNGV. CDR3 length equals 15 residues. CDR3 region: CASSSRIASTDTQYF. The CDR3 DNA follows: TGTGCCAGCAGCTCGAGGATCGCTAGCACAGATACGCAGTATTTT.

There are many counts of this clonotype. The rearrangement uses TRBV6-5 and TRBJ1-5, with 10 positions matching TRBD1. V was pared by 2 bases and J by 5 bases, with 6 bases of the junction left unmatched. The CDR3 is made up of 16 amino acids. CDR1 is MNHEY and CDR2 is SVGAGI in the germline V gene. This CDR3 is CASSYGGTGVDQPQHF. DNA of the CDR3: TGTGCCAGCAGTTACGGCGGGACAGGGGTCGATCAGCCCCAGCATTTT.

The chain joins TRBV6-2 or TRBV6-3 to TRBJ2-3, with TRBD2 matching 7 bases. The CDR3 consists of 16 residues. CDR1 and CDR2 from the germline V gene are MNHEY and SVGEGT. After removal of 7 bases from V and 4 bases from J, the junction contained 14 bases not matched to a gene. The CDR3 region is CASTEEAGRGADTQYF. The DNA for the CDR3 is TGTGCCAGCACCGAAGAGGCGGGACGGGGGGCAGATACGCAGTATTTT.

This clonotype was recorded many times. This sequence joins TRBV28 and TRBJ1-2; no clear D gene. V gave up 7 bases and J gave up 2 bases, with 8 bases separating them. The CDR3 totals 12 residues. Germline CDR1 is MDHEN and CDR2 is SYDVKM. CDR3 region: CASNGLNYGYTF. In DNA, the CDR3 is TGTGCCAGCAATGGACTCAACTATGGCTACACCTTC.

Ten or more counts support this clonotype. The CDR3 protein is CASSKDRGRNQPQHF. CDR3 in DNA: TGTGCCAGCAGCAAGGACAGGGGACGCAATCAGCCCCAGCATTTT. This chain connects TRBV7-3 to TRBJ1-5; 9 bases agree with TRBD1. The germline V gene encodes CDR1 SGHTA and CDR2 FQGTGA. This CDR3 is built from 15 residues. Trimming cost V 5 bases and J 2 bases; bases outside gene matches: 4.

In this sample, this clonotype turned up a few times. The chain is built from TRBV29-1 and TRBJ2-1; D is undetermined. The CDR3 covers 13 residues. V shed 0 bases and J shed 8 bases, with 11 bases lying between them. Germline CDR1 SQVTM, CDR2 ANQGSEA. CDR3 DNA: TGCAGCGTTGAAGATGCAGTCAGCGATGAGCAGTTCTTC. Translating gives CSVEDAVSDEQFF.

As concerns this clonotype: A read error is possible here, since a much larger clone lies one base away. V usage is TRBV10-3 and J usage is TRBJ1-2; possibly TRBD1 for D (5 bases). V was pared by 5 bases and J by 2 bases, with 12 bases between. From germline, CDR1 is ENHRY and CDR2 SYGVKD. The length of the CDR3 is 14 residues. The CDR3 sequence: CAISLPAGNYGYTF. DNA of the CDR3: TGTGCCATCAGTTTACCCGCAGGGAACTATGGCTACACCTTC.

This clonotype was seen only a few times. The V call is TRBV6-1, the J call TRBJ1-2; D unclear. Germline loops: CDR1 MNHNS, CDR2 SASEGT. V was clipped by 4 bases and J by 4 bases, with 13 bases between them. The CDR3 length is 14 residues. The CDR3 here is CASSVQEVAYGYTF. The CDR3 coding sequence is TGTGCCAGCAGTGTCCAGGAAGTTGCCTATGGCTACACCTTC.

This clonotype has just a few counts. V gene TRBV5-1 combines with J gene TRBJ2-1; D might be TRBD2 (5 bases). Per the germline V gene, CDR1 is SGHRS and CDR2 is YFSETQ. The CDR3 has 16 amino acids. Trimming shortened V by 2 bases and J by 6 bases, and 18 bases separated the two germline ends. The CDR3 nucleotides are TGCGCCAGCAGCTTCCCGCCGAGTAGCGATTTCAATGAGCAGTTCTTC. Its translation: CASSFPPSSDFNEQFF.

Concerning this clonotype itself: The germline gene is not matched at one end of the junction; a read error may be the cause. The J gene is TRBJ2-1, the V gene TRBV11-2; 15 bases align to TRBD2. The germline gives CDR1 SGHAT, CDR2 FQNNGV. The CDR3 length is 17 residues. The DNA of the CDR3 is TGTGCCAGCAGGTCCGGGACTAGCGGGAGGTTTTGCAATGGGCAGTTCTTC. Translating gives CASRSGTSGRFCNGQFF.

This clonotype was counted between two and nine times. The CDR3 region is CASSINAGQGRDYGYTF. DNA for the CDR3: TGTGCCAGTAGTATAAACGCCGGGCAGGGCAGAGACTATGGCTACACCTTC. This chain links TRBV19 with TRBJ1-2; TRBD1 is a possible D gene (5 bases). Per germline, CDR1 LNHDA and CDR2 SQIVND (reference sequence). The CDR3 sequence is 17 residues long. Trimming cost V 2 bases and J 3 bases, with 19 bases left between them.

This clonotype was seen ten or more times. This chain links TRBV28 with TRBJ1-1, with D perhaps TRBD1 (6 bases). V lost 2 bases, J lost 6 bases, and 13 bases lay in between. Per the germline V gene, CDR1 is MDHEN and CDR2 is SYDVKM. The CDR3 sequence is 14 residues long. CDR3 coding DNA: TGTGCCAGCAGTTTAAGTGGGGGCCTGGCTGAAGCTTTCTTT. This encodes CASSLSGGLAEAFF.

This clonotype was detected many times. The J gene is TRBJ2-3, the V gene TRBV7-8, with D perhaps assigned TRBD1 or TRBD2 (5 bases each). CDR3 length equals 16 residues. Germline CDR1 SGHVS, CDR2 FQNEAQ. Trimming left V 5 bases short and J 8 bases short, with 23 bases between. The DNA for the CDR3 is TGTGCCAGCAGCACCGCTGGGGGAGTGAAAAGTGGTACGCAGTATTTT. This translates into CASSTAGGVKSGTQYF.

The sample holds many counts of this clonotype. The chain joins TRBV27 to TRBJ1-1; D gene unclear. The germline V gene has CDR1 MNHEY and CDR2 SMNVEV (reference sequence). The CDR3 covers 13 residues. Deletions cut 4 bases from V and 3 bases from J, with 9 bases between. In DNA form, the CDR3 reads TGTGCCAGCAGTTGGAGTAGGGACACTGAAGCTTTCTTT. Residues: CASSWSRDTEAFF.